This T cell receptor (beta chain) is drawn from a study of spatial heterogeneity in lung cancer. At the level of the study: Detection consistently captured more beta-chain sequences than alpha-chain sequences.

Trimming pared 0 bases from V and 6 bases from J, leaving 8 bases between. Germline V gene sequence: CDR1 LGHDT, CDR2 YNNKEL (reference sequence). There are 13 residues in the CDR3. Study-level points and caveats: Compared with follow-up, resection was when ubiquitous expanded tumor TCRs appeared in blood more.

Time point given: blood at routine non-recurrence follow-up after resection. Sequencing was performed on whole RNA extracted from tumor and nontumor lung tissue, or from frozen PBMC, and the material was left unsorted. Each TCR cDNA molecule bore a unique molecular identifier. TCRdb independently ran MiXCR on the 5' RACE reads; one entry per CDR3 protein. The table includes about 47,000 distinct CDR3 sequences, about 12% detected once. This clonotype appeared many times. Its antigen remains unidentified. The source of this sequence is a male donor with early-stage non-small cell lung cancer. The sample consisted of PBMCs, taken at follow-up. V is TRBV3-1 and J is TRBJ1-2; TRBD1 might be the D (6 bases). The CDR3 DNA reads TGTGCCAGCAGCCAAGATCGGGGGCATGGCTACACCTTC. Its protein product is CASSQDRGHGYTF.